The next 22 T cell receptor beta chains were all read from a single sample in a study of T cell responses to AZD1222 COVID-19 vaccine. Using immunoSEQ multiplex PCR, the repertoire was profiled, and TCRdb retains in-frame clones only, with some absent. The sample carries 120,000 or so clones, roughly 90% recorded once. The sequencing used peripheral blood, collected on day 0 of AZD1222 vaccination. These TCRs come from an adult in good health.

The CDR3 DNA reads as TGTGCCAGCAGTGAATTGGAGGGTTTAACGAACAATGAGCAGTTCTTC. Protein: CASSELEGLTNNEQFF. This chain uses TRBV2 with TRBJ2-1; TRBD2 might be the D (6 bases). The germline V and J ends were trimmed by 2 bases and 5 bases, with 16 bases remaining between them. The CDR3 is made up of 16 amino acids. Germline CDR1 SNHLY, CDR2 FYNNEI.

V and J are TRBV5-1 and TRBJ1-3; the match to TRBD1 covers 8 bases. The length of the CDR3 is 14 residues. Germline V gene sequence: CDR1 SGHRS, CDR2 YFSETQ. V lost 4 bases, J lost 1 base, and 1 base stayed unmatched. Here the CDR3 DNA reads TGCGCCAGCAGCACAGGGGGATCTGGAAACACCATATATTTT. This gives the protein CASSTGGSGNTIYF.

The V and J genes are TRBV7-3 and TRBJ2-3; no firm D call. Trimming shortened V by 5 bases and J by 6 bases, and 9 bases separated the two germline ends. From germline, CDR1 is SGHTA and CDR2 FQGTGA. The CDR3 runs to 12 residues. CDR3 nucleotide sequence: TGTGCCAGCAGCCGACCAGGCGATACGCAGTATTTT. Its protein is CASSRPGDTQYF.

The gene calls are TRBV27 and TRBJ1-1; D uncertain. The V end lost 7 bases, the J end lost 0 bases, and 12 bases lay between the germline ends. Germline CDR1 is MNHEY and CDR2 is SMNVEV (reference sequence). The CDR3 has 14 amino acids. The CDR3 region is CASMMQYMNTEAFF. CDR3 nucleotides: TGTGCCAGCATGATGCAGTACATGAACACTGAAGCTTTCTTT.

The chain joins TRBV6-5 to TRBJ1-6; D ambiguous. Germline CDR1 MNHEY, CDR2 SVGAGI. V lost 6 bases and J 8 bases, leaving 11 bases between the germline ends. This CDR3 comprises 13 residues. The CDR3 DNA is TGTGCCAGCAGGCTGGAGGGCGATTCACCCCTCCACTTT. Amino acid sequence: CASRLEGDSPLHF.

The chain joins TRBV6-1 to TRBJ1-6; maybe TRBD1 (5 bases). The CDR3 runs to 13 residues. CDR1 MNHNS and CDR2 SASEGT come from the germline V gene. V was trimmed by 3 bases and J by 10 bases, leaving 10 bases between them. The CDR3 is CASSEVRESPLHF. CDR3 nucleotide sequence: TGTGCCAGCAGTGAGGTCAGGGAGTCACCCCTCCACTTT.

The chain uses TRBV6-5 and TRBJ2-7; the match to TRBD2 covers 8 bases. Germline-derived CDR1 and CDR2 are MNHEY and SVGAGI. The V segment lost 8 bases and the J segment 4 bases; nucleotides outside the gene matches: 7. The CDR3 is 13 residues long. The CDR3: CASVPGGSYEQYF. The CDR3 region has the DNA TGTGCCAGCGTTCCGGGAGGGTCATACGAGCAGTACTTC.

This rearrangement joins TRBV15 to TRBJ1-6, with 8 bases lining up with TRBD1. Germline loops: CDR1 LNHNV, CDR2 YYDKDF (reference sequence). This CDR3 has 17 amino acids. The junction had 14 bases not matched to a gene; V was cut back by 9 bases and J by 4 bases. The CDR3 bases are TGTGCCACGATCCTCTTGGGACAGGCGGGATATAATTCACCCCTCCACTTT. The encoded protein is CATILLGQAGYNSPLHF.

As for this clone: Other DNA sequences from this sample encode an identical CDR3 as well. The J gene is TRBJ2-1, the V gene TRBV30; D is perhaps TRBD2 (5 bases). Germline V gene sequence: CDR1 GTSNPN, CDR2 SVGIG (reference sequence). The CDR3 spans 12 residues. V dropped 0 bases and J dropped 7 bases, with 7 bases sitting between them. The chain's CDR3 is CAWSVRGNEQFF. For the CDR3, the DNA is TGTGCCTGGAGTGTACGAGGGAATGAGCAGTTCTTC.

This sequence joins TRBV19 and TRBJ2-3; a weak D match, TRBD2 (7 bases). Germline CDR1 LNHDA, CDR2 SQIVND (reference sequence). V was pared by 2 bases and J by 4 bases, with 16 bases between. The CDR3 is 16 residues long. Here the CDR3 reads CASSILGGAGADTQYF. CDR3 DNA sequence: TGTGCCAGTAGTATATTAGGGGGGGCCGGAGCAGATACGCAGTATTTT.

The rearrangement links TRBV18 to TRBJ1-2, with TRBD1 as a possible D gene (5 bases). The germline V and J ends were trimmed by 3 bases and 0 bases, with 5 bases remaining between them. CDR1 is KGHSH, CDR2 LQKENI, per germline. CDR3 length: 13 amino acids. In DNA, the CDR3 is TGTGCCAGCTCACCGGACACTAACTATGGCTACACCTTC. Encoded protein: CASSPDTNYGYTF.

The chain is built from TRBV3-1 (or the pseudogene TRBV3-2) and TRBJ1-2; possible D gene TRBD1, 5 bases. The CDR3 spans 18 residues. The germline V gene has CDR1 LGHDT and CDR2 YNNKEL (reference sequence). V was shortened by 2 bases and J by 0 bases, with 19 bases between the two germline ends. Here the CDR3 reads CASSQLGRAGPSNYGYTF. The DNA for the CDR3 is TGTGCCAGCAGCCAATTGGGTCGGGCAGGGCCTTCTAACTATGGCTACACCTTC.

The V and J genes are TRBV6-1 and TRBJ1-6; a possible D gene is TRBD1 (6 bases). Deletions cut 7 bases from V and 9 bases from J, with 19 bases between. Looked up from germline, CDR1 is MNHNS and CDR2 is SASEGT. This CDR3 region has 15 residues. CDR3 sequence: CASTSLSGARSPLHF. The CDR3, as DNA: TGTGCCAGCACTTCCCTATCGGGGGCGCGTTCACCCCTCCACTTT.

This sequence joins TRBV3-1 (or the pseudogene TRBV3-2) and TRBJ1-2; possibly TRBD1 for D (5 bases). V lost 7 bases and J lost 5, with 20 bases in between. Per germline, CDR1 LGHDT and CDR2 YNNKEL (reference sequence). The CDR3 is 15 residues long. Written as DNA, the CDR3 is TGTGCCAGCAAGGGACGGTCCCCCGGTGGTTATGGCTACACCTTC. Protein sequence: CASKGRSPGGYGYTF.

The chain couples TRBV29-1 to TRBJ1-2, with no clear D. This CDR3 contains 11 residues. The V gene lost 6 bases and the J gene lost 5 bases, with 10 bases spanning the gap. The germline CDR1 and CDR2 sequences are SQVTM and ANQGSEA. CDR3 nucleotide sequence: TGCAGCGTGGCCGATGAATATGGCTACACCTTC. It is translated as CSVADEYGYTF.

V is TRBV28 and J is TRBJ1-5; TRBD1 matches 7 bases. Germline CDR1 MDHEN, CDR2 SYDVKM. With 6 bases clipped from V and 4 bases from J, the junction kept 12 bases outside the gene matches. The CDR3 is made up of 16 amino acids. The CDR3 region is CASSRPGTDSNQPQHF. In DNA, the CDR3 is TGTGCCAGCAGCAGACCGGGGACAGACTCGAATCAGCCCCAGCATTTT.

The chain combines TRBV24-1 with TRBJ1-3, with 7 bases identical to TRBD1. Germline V gene sequence: CDR1 KGHDR, CDR2 SFDVKD. The CDR3 spans 15 residues. V shed 3 bases, J shed 4 bases, and the junction held 5 bases outside the gene matches. The CDR3 DNA reads as TGTGCCACCAGTGATCGACAGGGAGCGGGAAACACCATATATTTT. Translating gives CATSDRQGAGNTIYF.

The chain joins TRBV28 to TRBJ1-4; possible D gene TRBD1, 5 bases. Per germline, CDR1 MDHEN and CDR2 SYDVKM. V lost 0 bases to trimming and J lost 0 bases, with 11 bases between them. This CDR3 spans 17 amino acids. This CDR3 is CASSLWGPSTTNEKLFF. The CDR3, as DNA: TGTGCCAGCAGTTTATGGGGACCATCCACAACTAATGAAAAACTGTTTTTT. The full variable domain, its missing parts supplied by reference TRBV28 and TRBJ1-4, is DVKVTQSSRYLVKRTGEKVFLECVQDMDHENMFWYRQDPGLGLRLIYFSYDVKMKEKGDIPEGYSVSREKKERFSLILESASTNQTSMYLCASSLWGPSTTNEKLFFGSGTQLSVL.

The chain joins TRBV5-1 to TRBJ1-2; 12 nucleotides agree with TRBD1. The CDR3 covers 17 residues. In germline, CDR1 is SGHRS, CDR2 YFSETQ. The V and J ends lost 5 bases and 2 bases, in that order; junction bases with no gene match: 10. CDR3 loop: CASSRPGTGGSNYGYTF. Here the CDR3 DNA reads TGCGCCAGCAGTCGGCCCGGGACAGGGGGCTCGAACTATGGCTACACCTTC.

The chain couples TRBV3-1 (or the pseudogene TRBV3-2) to TRBJ2-3; D uncertain. V gave up 6 bases and J gave up 1 base, with 8 bases separating them. CDR1 and CDR2 (germline): LGHDT, YNNKEL (reference sequence). The CDR3 spans 13 residues. The CDR3 is CASSKGGTDTQYF. CDR3 nucleotide sequence: TGTGCCAGCAGTAAAGGAGGCACAGATACGCAGTATTTT.

This chain connects TRBV3-1 (or the pseudogene TRBV3-2) to TRBJ2-7; weak D call: TRBD2 (6 bases). Per germline, CDR1 LGHDT and CDR2 YNNKEL (reference sequence). Deletions cut 4 bases from V and 7 bases from J, with 8 bases between. This CDR3 comprises 11 residues. DNA of the CDR3: TGTGCCAGCAGCCGAGGAGGGGAGCAGTACTTC. It translates to CASSRGGEQYF.

The chain links TRBV28 to TRBJ1-5, with D possibly matching TRBD1 (5 bases). This CDR3 spans 15 amino acids. V lost 3 bases and J 2 bases, leaving 11 bases between the germline ends. Looked up from germline, CDR1 is MDHEN and CDR2 is SYDVKM. CDR3 nucleotides: TGTGCCAGCAGTTTTTTGGTGGGACGCAATCAGCCCCAGCATTTT. Protein product: CASSFLVGRNQPQHF.